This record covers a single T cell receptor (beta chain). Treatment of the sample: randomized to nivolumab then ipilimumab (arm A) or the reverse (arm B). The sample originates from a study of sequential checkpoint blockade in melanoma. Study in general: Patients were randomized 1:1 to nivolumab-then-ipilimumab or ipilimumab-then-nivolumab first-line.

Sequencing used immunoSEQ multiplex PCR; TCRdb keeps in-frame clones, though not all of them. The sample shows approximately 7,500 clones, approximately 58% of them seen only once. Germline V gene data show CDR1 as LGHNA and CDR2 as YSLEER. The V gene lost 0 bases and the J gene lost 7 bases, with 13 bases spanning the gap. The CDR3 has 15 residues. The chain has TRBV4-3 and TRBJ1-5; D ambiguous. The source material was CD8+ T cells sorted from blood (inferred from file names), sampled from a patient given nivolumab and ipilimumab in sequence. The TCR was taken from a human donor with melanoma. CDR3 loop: CASSQDRELSQPQHF. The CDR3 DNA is TGCGCCAGCAGCCAAGATCGCGAGTTATCCCAGCCCCAGCATTTT.